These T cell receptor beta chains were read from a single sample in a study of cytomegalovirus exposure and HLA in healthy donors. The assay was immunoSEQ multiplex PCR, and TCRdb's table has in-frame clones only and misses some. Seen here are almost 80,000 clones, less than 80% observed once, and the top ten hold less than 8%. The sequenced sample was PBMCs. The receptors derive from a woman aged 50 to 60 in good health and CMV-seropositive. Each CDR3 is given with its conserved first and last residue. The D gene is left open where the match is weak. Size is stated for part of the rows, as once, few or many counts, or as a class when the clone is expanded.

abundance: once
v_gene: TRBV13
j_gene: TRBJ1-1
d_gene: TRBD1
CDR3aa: CASSRDRDTEAFF
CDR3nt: TGTGCCAGCAGTCGGGACAGGGATACTGAAGCTTTCTTT

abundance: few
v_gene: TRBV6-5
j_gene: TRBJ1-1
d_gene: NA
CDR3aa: CASMSGTEAFF
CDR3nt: TGTGCCAGCATGTCGGGCACTGAAGCTTTCTTT

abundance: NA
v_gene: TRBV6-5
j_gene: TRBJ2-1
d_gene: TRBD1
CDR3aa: CASTQTGSLGEQFF
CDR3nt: TGTGCCAGCACTCAGACAGGGTCCCTGGGTGAGCAGTTCTTC

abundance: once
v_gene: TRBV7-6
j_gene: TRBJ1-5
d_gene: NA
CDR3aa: CASSFGGAGNQPQHF
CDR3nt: TGTGCCAGCAGCTTCGGAGGCGCGGGCAATCAGCCCCAGCATTTT

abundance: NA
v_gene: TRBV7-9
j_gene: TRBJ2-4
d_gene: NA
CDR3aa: CASSLAGADIQYF
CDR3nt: TGTGCCAGCAGCTTAGCAGGGGCGGACATTCAGTACTTC

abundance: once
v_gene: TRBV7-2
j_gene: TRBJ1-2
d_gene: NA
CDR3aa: CASSFGRNYGYTF
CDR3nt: TGTGCCAGCAGCTTCGGGAGGAACTATGGCTACACCTTC

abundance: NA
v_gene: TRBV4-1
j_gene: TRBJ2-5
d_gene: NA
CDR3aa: CASSQPRRGAQETQYF
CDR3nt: TGCGCCAGCAGCCAACCCCGTCGGGGGGCCCAAGAGACCCAGTACTTC

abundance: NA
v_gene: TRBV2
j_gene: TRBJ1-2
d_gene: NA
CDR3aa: CASSEFGRGNYGYTF
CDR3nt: TGTGCCAGCAGTGAATTCGGCAGGGGAAACTATGGCTACACCTTC

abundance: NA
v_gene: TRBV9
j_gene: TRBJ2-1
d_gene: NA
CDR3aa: CASSVTGEQFF
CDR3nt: TGTGCCAGCAGCGTAACGGGTGAGCAGTTCTTC

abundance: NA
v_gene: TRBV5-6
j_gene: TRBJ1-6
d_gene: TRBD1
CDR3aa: CASSLGTGGISPLHF
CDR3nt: TGTGCCAGCAGCCTAGGGACAGGGGGCATTTCACCCCTCCACTTT

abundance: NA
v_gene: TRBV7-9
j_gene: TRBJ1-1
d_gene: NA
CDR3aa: CASSLNSGATEAFF
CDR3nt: TGTGCCAGCAGCTTAAATTCAGGGGCGACTGAAGCTTTCTTT

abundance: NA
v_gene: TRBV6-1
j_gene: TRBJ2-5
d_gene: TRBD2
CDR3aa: CASSGAGGAETQYF
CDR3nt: TGTGCCAGCAGTGGCGCGGGGGGTGCAGAGACCCAGTACTTC

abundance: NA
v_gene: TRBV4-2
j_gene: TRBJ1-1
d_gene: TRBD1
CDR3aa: CASSPLTGKENTEAFF
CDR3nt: TGTGCCAGCAGCCCCCTGACAGGGAAGGAGAACACTGAAGCTTTCTTT

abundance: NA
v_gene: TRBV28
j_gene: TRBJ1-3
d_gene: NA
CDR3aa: CASSLVRFSGNTIYF
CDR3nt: TGTGCCAGCAGTTTGGTCAGGTTCTCTGGAAACACCATATATTTT

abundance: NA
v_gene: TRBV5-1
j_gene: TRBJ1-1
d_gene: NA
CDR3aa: CASSLDSGDTEAFF
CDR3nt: TGCGCCAGCAGCTTAGATTCGGGGGACACTGAAGCTTTCTTT

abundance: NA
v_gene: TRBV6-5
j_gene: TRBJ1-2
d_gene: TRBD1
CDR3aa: CASSSYGTDGYTF
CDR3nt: TGTGCCAGCAGTTCATACGGGACAGATGGCTACACCTTC

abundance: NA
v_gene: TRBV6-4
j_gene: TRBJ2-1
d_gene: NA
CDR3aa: CASSDLPNSYNEQFF
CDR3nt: TGTGCCAGCAGTGACTTGCCTAACTCCTACAATGAGCAGTTCTTC

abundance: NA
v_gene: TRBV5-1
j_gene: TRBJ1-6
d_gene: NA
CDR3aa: CASSLAVRYSPLHF
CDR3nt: TGCGCCAGCAGCTTGGCAGTGAGGTATTCACCCCTCCACTTT

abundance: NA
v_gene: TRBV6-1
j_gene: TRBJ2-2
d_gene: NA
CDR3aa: CASREGRVSGELFF
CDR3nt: TGTGCCAGCAGGGAGGGTAGGGTCTCCGGGGAGCTGTTTTTT

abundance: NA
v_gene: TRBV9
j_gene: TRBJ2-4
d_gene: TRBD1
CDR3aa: CASSVGGQGANIQYF
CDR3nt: TGTGCCAGCAGCGTAGGAGGGCAGGGGGCTAACATTCAGTACTTC

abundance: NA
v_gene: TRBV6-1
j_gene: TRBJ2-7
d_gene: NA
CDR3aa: CASVSGRFTYEQYF
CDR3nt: TGTGCCAGCGTCTCCGGGAGATTCACCTACGAGCAGTACTTC

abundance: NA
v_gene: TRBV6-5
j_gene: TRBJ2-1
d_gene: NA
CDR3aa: CASSYSARGSYNEQFF
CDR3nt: TGTGCCAGCAGTTACTCCGCCAGGGGCTCCTACAATGAGCAGTTCTTC

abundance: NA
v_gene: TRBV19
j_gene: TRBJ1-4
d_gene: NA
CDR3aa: CASSIDMTNEKLFF
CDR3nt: TGTGCCAGTAGTATAGATATGACTAATGAAAAACTGTTTTTT

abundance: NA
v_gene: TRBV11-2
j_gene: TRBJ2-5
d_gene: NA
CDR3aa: CASSLENTGFYF
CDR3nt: TGTGCCAGCAGCTTAGAAAATACGGGGTTTTACTTC

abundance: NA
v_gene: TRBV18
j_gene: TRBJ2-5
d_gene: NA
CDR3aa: CASSPVLWPGGETQYF
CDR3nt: TGTGCCAGCTCACCGGTCCTCTGGCCCGGCGGGGAGACCCAGTACTTC

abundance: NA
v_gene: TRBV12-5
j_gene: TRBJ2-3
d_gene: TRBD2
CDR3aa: CASVQYLLAGGHPDTQYF
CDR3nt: TGTGCTAGTGTCCAATACCTACTAGCGGGGGGGCACCCAGATACGCAGTATTTT